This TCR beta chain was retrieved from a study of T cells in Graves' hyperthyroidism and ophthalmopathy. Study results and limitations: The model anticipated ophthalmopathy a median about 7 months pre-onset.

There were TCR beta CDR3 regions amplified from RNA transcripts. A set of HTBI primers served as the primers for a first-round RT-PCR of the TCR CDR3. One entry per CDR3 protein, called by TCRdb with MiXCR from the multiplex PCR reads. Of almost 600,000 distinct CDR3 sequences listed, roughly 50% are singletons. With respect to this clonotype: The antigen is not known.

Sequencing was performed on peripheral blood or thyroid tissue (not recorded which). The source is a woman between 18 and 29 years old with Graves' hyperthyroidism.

The CDR3 reads CSLVQGYEQYF. CDR3 bases: TGCAGCTTAGTCCAGGGGTACGAGCAGTACTTC. This chain joins TRBV29-1 and TRBJ2-7; tentatively, D is TRBD1 (6 bases). Germline-derived CDR1 and CDR2 are SQVTM and ANQGSEA. The CDR3 is 11 amino acids. V was trimmed by 8 bases and J by 4 bases, leaving 12 bases between them.